Described below is a single TCR beta chain sequence and its context. The PCR employed 60 Vbeta primers together with 13 Jbeta primers. Profiling relied on immunoSEQ multiplex PCR, and the TCRdb table lists in-frame clones only, not all of them. Here the sample spans some 130,000 clones, around 80% being singletons. V was shortened by 6 bases and J by 1 base, with 11 bases between the two germline ends. CDR1 and CDR2 from the germline V gene are SGHTA and FQGNSA. This CDR3 spans 14 amino acids. The sample comes from a study of cytomegalovirus exposure and HLA in healthy donors. The sequence derives from a man younger than 45 in good health. The J gene is TRBJ2-3, the V gene TRBV7-2; D is ambiguous. Specimen: PBMCs. The DNA of the CDR3 is TGTGCCAGCAGGTCTCCGTCAGGCACAGATACGCAGTATTTT. Its protein product is CASRSPSGTDTQYF.